This T cell receptor beta chain was recovered during a study of blood T cells in healthy people across ages. Study outcomes and limitations: Strong correlation was found linking TCR beta diversity to naive T cell percentage. A greater number of naive CD4+ cells and higher diversity distinguished long-lived donors from aged donors. Because donor CMV status was unknown, expanded clonotype changes were possibly confounded.

For this clonotype: Its antigen is currently unknown.

A second PCR, run for about 7 to 11 cycles, used a sample-barcoded 5' primer plus a J-beta primer mix. The authors tagged each cDNA molecule using a template-switch adaptor with 12 random nucleotides. One entry per CDR3 protein results from TCRdb running MiXCR on the 5' RACE reads. In the table there are fewer than 1,000,000 distinct CDR3 sequences, roughly 44% of which are singletons. The TCR sequence derives from a man between 60 and 75 years old in good health. Source material: blood.

Here the CDR3 DNA reads TGTGCCAGCAGCTTAGGGGCGCGGGGCTACGAGCAGTACTTC. It translates to CASSLGARGYEQYF. The V gene is TRBV13, the J gene TRBJ2-7; D is perhaps TRBD2 (6 bases). This CDR3 is 14 amino acids long. Trimming pared 0 bases from V and 3 bases from J, leaving 9 bases between. CDR1 is PRHDT, CDR2 FYEKMQ, per germline (reference sequence).